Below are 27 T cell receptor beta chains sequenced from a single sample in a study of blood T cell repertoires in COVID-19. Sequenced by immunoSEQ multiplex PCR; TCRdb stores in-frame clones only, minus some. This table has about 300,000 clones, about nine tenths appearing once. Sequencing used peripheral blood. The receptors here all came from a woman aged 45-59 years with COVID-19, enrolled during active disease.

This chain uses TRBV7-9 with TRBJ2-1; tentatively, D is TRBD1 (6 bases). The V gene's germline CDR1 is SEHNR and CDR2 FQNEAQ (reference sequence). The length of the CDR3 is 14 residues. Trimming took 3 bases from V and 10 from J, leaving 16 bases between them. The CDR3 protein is CASSFRQDLGEQFF. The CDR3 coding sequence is TGTGCCAGCAGCTTCCGACAGGACCTTGGGGAGCAGTTCTTC.

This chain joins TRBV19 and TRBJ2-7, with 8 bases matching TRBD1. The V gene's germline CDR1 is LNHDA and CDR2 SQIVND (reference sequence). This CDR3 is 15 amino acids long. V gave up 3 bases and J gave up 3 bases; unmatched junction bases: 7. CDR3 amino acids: CASSIGTGRNYEQYF. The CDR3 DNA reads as TGTGCCAGTAGTATTGGGACAGGTCGCAACTACGAGCAGTACTTC.

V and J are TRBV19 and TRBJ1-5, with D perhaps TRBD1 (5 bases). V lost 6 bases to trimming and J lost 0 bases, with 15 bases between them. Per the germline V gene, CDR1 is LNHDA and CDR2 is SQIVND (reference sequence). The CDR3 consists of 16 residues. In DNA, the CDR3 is TGTGCCAGTAGCAGAGGAACAGGCAATAGCAATCAGCCCCAGCATTTT. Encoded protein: CASSRGTGNSNQPQHF.

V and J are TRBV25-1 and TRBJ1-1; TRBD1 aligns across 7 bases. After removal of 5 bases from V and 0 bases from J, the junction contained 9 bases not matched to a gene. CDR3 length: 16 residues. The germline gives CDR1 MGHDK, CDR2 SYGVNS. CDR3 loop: CASSRLGQAMNTEAFF. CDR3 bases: TGTGCCAGCAGTCGACTTGGACAGGCGATGAACACTGAAGCTTTCTTT.

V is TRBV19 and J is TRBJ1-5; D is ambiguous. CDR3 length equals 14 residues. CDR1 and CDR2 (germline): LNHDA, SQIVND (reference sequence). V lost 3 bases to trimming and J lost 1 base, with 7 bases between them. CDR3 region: CASSIRSSNQPQHF. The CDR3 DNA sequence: TGTGCCAGTAGTATCAGGTCCAGCAATCAGCCCCAGCATTTT.

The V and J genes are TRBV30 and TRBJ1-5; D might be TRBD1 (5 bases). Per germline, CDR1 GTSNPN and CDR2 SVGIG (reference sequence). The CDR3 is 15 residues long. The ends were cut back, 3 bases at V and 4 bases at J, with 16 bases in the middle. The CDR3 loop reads CAWRTTGTNNQPQHF. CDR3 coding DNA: TGTGCCTGGAGGACGACTGGGACTAATAATCAGCCCCAGCATTTT. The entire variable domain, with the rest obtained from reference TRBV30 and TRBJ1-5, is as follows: SQTIHQWPATLVQPVGSPLSLECTVEGTSNPNLYWYRQAAGRGLQLLFYSVGIGQISSEVPQNLSASRPQDRQFILSSKKLLLSDSGFYLCAWRTTGTNNQPQHFGDGTRLSIL.

CDR3: CAIRASGRVNTGELFF. The CDR3, as DNA: TGTGCCATCAGGGCCAGCGGGAGGGTTAACACCGGGGAGCTGTTTTTT. The chain uses TRBV10-3 and TRBJ2-2; 10 bases map to TRBD2. Looked up from germline, CDR1 is ENHRY and CDR2 is SYGVKD. This CDR3 has 16 amino acids. Trimming took 6 bases from V and 2 from J; bases not matched to a gene: 6.

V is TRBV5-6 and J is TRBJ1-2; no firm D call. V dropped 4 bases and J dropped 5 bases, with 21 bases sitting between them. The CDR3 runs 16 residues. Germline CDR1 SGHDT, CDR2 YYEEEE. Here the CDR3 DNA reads TGTGCCAGCAGCACCCGGAGTCAGTCTGTTGGGTATGGCTACACCTTC. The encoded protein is CASSTRSQSVGYGYTF.

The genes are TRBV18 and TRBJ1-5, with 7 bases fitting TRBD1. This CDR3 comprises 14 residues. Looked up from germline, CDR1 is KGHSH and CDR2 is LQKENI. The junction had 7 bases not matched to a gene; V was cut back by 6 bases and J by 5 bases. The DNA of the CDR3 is TGTGCCAGCTCGCGACAGGGTTGGGATCAGCCCCAGCATTTT. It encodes CASSRQGWDQPQHF.

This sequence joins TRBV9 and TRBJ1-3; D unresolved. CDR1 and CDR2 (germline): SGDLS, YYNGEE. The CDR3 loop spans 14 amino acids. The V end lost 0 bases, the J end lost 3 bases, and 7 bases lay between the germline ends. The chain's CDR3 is CASSVAGFGNTIYF. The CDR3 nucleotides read TGTGCCAGCAGCGTAGCGGGTTTTGGAAACACCATATATTTT.

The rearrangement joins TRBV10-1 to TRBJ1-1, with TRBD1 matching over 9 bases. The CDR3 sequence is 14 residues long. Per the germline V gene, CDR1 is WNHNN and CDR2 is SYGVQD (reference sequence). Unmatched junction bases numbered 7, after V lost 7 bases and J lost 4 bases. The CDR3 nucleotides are TGCGCCAGCACCCCGGGACAGGGTTTCACTGAAGCTTTCTTT. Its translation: CASTPGQGFTEAFF.

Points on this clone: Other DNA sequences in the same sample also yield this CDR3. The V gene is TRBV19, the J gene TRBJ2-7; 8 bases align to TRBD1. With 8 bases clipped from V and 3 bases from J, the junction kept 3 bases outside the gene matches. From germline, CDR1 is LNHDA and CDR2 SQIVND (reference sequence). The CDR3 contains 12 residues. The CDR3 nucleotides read TGTGCCAGTCGCGACAGGGGCTACGAGCAGTACTTC. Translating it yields CASRDRGYEQYF.

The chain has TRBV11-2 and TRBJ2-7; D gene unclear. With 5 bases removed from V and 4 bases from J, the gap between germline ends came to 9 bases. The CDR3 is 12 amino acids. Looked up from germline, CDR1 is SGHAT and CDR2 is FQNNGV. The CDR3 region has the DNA TGTGCCAGCAGCCAGGTAAAGTACGAGCAGTACTTC. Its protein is CASSQVKYEQYF.

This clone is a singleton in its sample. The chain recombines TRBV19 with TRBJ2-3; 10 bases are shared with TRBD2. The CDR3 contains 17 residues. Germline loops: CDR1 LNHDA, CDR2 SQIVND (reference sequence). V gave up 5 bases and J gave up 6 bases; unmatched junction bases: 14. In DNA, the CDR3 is TGTGCCAGTAGTCTTCCGTCTAGCGGGGGTGCAAGGGATACGCAGTATTTT. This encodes CASSLPSSGGARDTQYF.

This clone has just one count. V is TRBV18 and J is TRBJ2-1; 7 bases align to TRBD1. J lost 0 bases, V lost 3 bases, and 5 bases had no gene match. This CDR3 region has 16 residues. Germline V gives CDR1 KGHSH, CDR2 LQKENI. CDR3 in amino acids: CASSPMGQSSYNEQFF. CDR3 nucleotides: TGTGCCAGCTCACCGATGGGACAGAGCTCCTACAATGAGCAGTTCTTC. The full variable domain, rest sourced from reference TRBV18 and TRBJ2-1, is NAGVMQNPRHLVRRRGQEARLRCSPMKGHSHVYWYRQLPEEGLKFMVYLQKENIIDESGMPKERFSAEFPKEGPSILRIQQVVRGDSAAYFCASSPMGQSSYNEQFFGPGTRLTVL.

The CDR3 nucleotides read TGTGCCAGCAGCTCAAACAGGGCCACGAACACCGGGGAGCTGTTTTTT. Its translation: CASSSNRATNTGELFF. The chain is built from TRBV7-2 and TRBJ2-2; a possible D gene is TRBD1 (6 bases). Trimming shortened V by 4 bases and J by 0 bases, and 12 bases separated the two germline ends. The V gene's germline CDR1 is SGHTA and CDR2 FQGNSA. There are 16 residues in the CDR3.

As DNA, the CDR3 is TGTGCCAGCAGCTTAGGCGGGACCTCCTACGAGCAGTACTTC. Translating it yields CASSLGGTSYEQYF. V gene TRBV11-3 combines with J gene TRBJ2-7; D possibly corresponds to TRBD2 (6 bases). The V end lost 1 base, the J end lost 0 bases, and 7 bases lay between the germline ends. In germline, CDR1 is SGHNT, CDR2 YENEEA. The CDR3 covers 14 residues.

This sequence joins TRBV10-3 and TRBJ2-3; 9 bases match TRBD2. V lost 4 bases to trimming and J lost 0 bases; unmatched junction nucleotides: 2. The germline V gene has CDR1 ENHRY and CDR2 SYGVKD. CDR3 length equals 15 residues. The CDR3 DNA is TGTGCCATCAGTGTAGCGGGAGATAGCACAGATACGCAGTATTTT. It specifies CAISVAGDSTDTQYF.

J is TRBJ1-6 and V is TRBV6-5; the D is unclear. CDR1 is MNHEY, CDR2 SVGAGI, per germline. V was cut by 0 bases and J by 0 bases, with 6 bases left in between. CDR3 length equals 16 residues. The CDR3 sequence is CASSYSPYSYNSPLHF. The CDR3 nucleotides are TGTGCCAGCAGTTACTCCCCCTACTCCTATAATTCACCCCTCCACTTT.

The CDR3 protein is CATSDQGLTEAFF. As DNA, the CDR3 is TGTGCCACCAGTGATCAGGGTCTCACTGAAGCTTTCTTT. V and J are TRBV24-1 and TRBJ1-1, with a possible D match to TRBD1 (5 bases). Germline V gene data show CDR1 as KGHDR and CDR2 as SFDVKD. The CDR3 consists of 13 residues. The germline V and J ends were trimmed by 3 bases and 4 bases, with 8 bases remaining between them.

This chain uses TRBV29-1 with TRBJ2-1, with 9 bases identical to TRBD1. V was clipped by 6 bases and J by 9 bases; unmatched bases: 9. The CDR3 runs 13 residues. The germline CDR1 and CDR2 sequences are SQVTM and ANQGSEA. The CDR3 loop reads CSVRPGTGFEQFF. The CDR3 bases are TGCAGCGTACGTCCCGGGACAGGGTTTGAGCAGTTCTTC.

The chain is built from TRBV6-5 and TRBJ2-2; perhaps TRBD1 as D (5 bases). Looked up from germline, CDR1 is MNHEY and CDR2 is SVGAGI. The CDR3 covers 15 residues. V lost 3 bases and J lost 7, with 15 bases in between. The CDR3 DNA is TGTGCCAGCAGTTATCGAAGGGGTTCGGTCGGGGAGCTGTTTTTT. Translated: CASSYRRGSVGELFF.

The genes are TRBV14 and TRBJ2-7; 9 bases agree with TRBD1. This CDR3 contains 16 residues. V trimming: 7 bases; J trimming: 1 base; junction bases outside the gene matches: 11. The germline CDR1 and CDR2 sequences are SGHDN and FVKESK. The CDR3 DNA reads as TGTGCCAGCACTGGTGGAGGACAGGGGAGATCCTACGAGCAGTACTTC. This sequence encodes CASTGGGQGRSYEQYF.

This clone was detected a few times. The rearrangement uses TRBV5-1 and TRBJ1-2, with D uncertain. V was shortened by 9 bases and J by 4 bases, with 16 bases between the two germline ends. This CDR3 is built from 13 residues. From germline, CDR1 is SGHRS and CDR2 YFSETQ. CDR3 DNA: TGCGCCACCGCCCCCGGGGATGGCTATGGCTACACCTTC. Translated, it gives CATAPGDGYGYTF. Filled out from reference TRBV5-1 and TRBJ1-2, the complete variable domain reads KAGVTQTPRYLIKTRGQQVTLSCSPISGHRSVSWYQQTPGQGLQFLFEYFSETQRNKGNFPGRFSGRQFSNSRSEMNVSTLELGDSALYLCATAPGDGYGYTFGSGTRLTVV.

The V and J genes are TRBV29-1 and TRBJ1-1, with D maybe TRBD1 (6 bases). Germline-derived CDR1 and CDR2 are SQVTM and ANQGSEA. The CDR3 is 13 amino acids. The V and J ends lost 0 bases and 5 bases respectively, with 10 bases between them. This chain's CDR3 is CSVEDTGRTEAFF. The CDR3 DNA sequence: TGCAGCGTTGAAGATACAGGGCGGACTGAAGCTTTCTTT.

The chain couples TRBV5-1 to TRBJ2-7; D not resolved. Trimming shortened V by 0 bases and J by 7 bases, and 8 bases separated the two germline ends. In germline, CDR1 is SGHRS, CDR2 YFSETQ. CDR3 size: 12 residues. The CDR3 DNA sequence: TGCGCCAGCAGCTTGGCCTCTCGTGAGCAGTACTTC. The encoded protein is CASSLASREQYF.

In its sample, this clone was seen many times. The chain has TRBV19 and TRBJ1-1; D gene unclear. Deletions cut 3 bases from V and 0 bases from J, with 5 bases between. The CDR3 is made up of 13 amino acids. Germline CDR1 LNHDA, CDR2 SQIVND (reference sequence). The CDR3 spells CASSMFLNTEAFF. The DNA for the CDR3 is TGTGCCAGTAGTATGTTCTTGAACACTGAAGCTTTCTTT.